This T cell receptor beta chain was profiled in a study of cytomegalovirus exposure and HLA in healthy donors. Looking at the study overall: Previous work identified 120 million or so unique TCR beta sequences from about 200 million T cells. Study-wide findings and caveats: Later on, an analysis tied 15,000 or so TCR beta sequences to HLA alleles at 0.05 false discovery rate.

This PCR relied on a set of 60 Vbeta primers and 13 Jbeta primers. Authors' analysis steps: An analysis performed later counted roughly 79 million unique TCR beta chains (around 11 million of them shared). TCRdb keeps only in-frame clones here, not all; method: immunoSEQ multiplex PCR. The V and J calls and clone size come from that table; D and trimming were worked out from the DNA. The table has fewer than 60,000 clones, about two thirds seen once. For this clone: Its antigen remains unidentified.

The length of the CDR3 is 18 residues. Trimming removed 4 bases from V and 3 bases from J, with 21 bases in between. The V gene's germline CDR1 is SEHNR and CDR2 FQNEAQ (reference sequence). The clonotype was recovered from a woman aged 45-65 years in good health and CMV-seropositive. The chain carries TRBV7-9 and TRBJ1-4, with D perhaps matching TRBD1 (6 bases). The specimen was PBMCs. The CDR3 reads CASSSQWGRDNANEKLFF. CDR3 nucleotide sequence: TGTGCCAGCAGCTCTCAATGGGGCAGGGACAACGCTAATGAAAAACTGTTTTTT.